This TCR beta chain came from a study of response to subunit inactivated influenza vaccine. The CDR3 length is 13 residues. Between the trimmed V and J ends, which lost 6 bases and 2 bases, there was a span of 13 bases. From germline, CDR1 is DFQATT and CDR2 SNEGSKA (reference sequence). Concerning this clonotype: Antigen: not known.

Study results and limitations: Authors suggested each seasonal influenza vaccination recruits few new T cells.

TCRdb passed the RT-PCR reads through MiXCR, listing each CDR3 protein once. Here the sample spans about 570,000 distinct CDR3 sequences, roughly 12% being singletons. Separately, the same data were catalogued under a study of T cells expressing NK-cell markers. In that study: Making the TCR beta cDNA relied on 5'RACE template switching with UMIs. Repertoires of TCR beta were obtained from T cells sorted as CD3+CD56+NKG2C+, CD3+CD56+NKG2C- and CD3+CD56-NKG2C+. There were seven HCMV-seropositive donors and one seronegative donor among the eight sequenced. Among several donors, these clonotypes also ranked first in the CD3+CD56-NKG2C+ fraction.

This chain uses TRBV20-1 with TRBJ2-5; D not certain. This sequence originates from a man in his forties or fifties who received an inactivated influenza vaccine. This specimen was PBMCs from blood, taken on the day of vaccination. DNA of the CDR3: TGCAGTGCAAAGAGATATACGCAAGAGACCCAGTACTTC. This codes for CSAKRYTQETQYF.